A selection of T cell receptor beta chains follows, all from one sample in a study of early T cells in non-severe SARS-CoV-2 infection. Each CDR3 protein is one row after TCRdb ran MiXCR on the 5' RACE reads. The sample shows around 58,000 distinct CDR3 sequences, about 8% of them seen only once. The input for sequencing was whole blood, taken at baseline. The receptor set was obtained from an adult who was a healthcare worker with PCR-confirmed SARS-CoV-2 infection or an uninfected control (not recorded which). Both conserved end residues are part of each CDR3. A clone size is listed for some rows: how often the clone was seen (once, few, many), or a class if it is expanded.

cdr3_aa j_call clone_size v_call
CASSLGTSYNEQFF TRBJ2-1 . TRBV5-1
CASSEADRINYGYTF TRBJ1-2 . TRBV25-1
CASSPVYRGNEKLFF TRBJ1-4 many TRBV4-1
CASSLKAGAYEQYF TRBJ2-7 many TRBV5-1
CSVDRYGNNPAF TRBJ2-5 many TRBV29-1
CAWSVNRGDTIYF TRBJ1-3 . TRBV30
CSARVQGGDSPLHF TRBJ1-6 . TRBV20-1
CASSQAGTGGNTEAFF TRBJ1-1 . TRBV3-1
CASLGRGTGELFF TRBJ2-2 few TRBV2
CASSQGPGQTYEQYF TRBJ2-7 few TRBV7-8
CASSPTGYDEQFF TRBJ2-1 medium-sized TRBV12-3/TRBV12-4
CASSLVGGSYEQYF TRBJ2-7 . TRBV12-3/TRBV12-4
CASSQRTGPNTGELFF TRBJ2-2 many TRBV4-3
CASSAPGEPQYF TRBJ2-4 many TRBV5-4
CASSVDWGTEAFF TRBJ1-1 many TRBV9
CSARSVDRTARDTQYF TRBJ2-3 many TRBV20-1
CASSGRYRKTSGRAYTDTQYF TRBJ2-3 many TRBV9
CASSIGTGVNTEASF TRBJ1-1 few TRBV11-2
CASTPAPGRKETQYF TRBJ2-5 . TRBV7-7
CASSEHQETQYF TRBJ2-5 . TRBV2
CASSGTGDYNEQFF TRBJ2-1 . TRBV6-2/TRBV6-3
CASSLARSYEQYF TRBJ2-7 few TRBV7-2
CSAREYQETQYF TRBJ2-5 . TRBV20-1
CASSQGGTNTEAFF TRBJ1-1 many TRBV7-3
CASKVGTGVSGELFF TRBJ2-2 few TRBV19
CASTLKAGLTYEQYF TRBJ2-7 many TRBV6-5
CASTSGSGELFF TRBJ2-2 . TRBV11-2
CASRRLAVSTDTQYF TRBJ2-3 few TRBV11-2
CASSPGTGYEQYF TRBJ2-7 many TRBV18
CASKTGANTEAFF TRBJ1-1 . TRBV2
CSASLGLSYEQYF TRBJ2-7 . TRBV20-1
CASSLGQSRLSYEQYF TRBJ2-7 . TRBV5-1
CANTGGRGTQYF TRBJ2-5 . TRBV2
CVSSGAWTGPYEQYF TRBJ2-7 . TRBV28
CASSLGRFMNTEAFF TRBJ1-1 many TRBV5-5
CASSLLLATNEKLFF TRBJ1-4 many TRBV28
CASSPPDREQETQYF TRBJ2-5 few TRBV7-9
CAISAGIGDEQFF TRBJ2-1 few TRBV10-3
CASTTTRGPHNEQFF TRBJ2-1 few TRBV7-9